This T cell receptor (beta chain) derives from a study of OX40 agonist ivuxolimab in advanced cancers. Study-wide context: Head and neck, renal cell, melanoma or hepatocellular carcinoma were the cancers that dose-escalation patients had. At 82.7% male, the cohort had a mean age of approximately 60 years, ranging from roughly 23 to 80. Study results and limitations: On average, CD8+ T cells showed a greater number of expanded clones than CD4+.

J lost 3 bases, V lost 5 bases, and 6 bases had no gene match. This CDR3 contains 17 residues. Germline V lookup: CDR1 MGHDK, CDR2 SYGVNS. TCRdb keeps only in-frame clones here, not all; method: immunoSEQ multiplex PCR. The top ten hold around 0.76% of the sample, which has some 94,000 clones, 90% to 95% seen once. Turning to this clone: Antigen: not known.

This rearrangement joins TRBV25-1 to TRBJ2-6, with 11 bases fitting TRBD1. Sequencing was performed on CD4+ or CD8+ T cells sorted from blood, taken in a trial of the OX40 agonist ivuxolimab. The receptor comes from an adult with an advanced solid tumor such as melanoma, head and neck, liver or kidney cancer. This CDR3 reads CASSIRDRGFGANVLTF. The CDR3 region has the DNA TGTGCCAGCAGTATTAGGGACAGGGGGTTTGGGGCCAACGTCCTGACTTTC.